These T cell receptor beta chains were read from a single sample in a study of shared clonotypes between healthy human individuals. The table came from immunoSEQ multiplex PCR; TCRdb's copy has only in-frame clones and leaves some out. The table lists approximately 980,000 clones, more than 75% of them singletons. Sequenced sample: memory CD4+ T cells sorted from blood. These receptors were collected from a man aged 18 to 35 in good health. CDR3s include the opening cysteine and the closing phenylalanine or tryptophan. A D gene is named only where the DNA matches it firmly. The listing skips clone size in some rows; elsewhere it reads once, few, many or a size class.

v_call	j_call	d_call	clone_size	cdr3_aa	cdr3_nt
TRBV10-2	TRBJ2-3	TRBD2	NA	CASRQLAGGPDTQYF	TGCGCCAGCAGACAACTAGCGGGAGGGCCAGATACGCAGTATTTT
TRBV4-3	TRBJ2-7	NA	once	CASSQAAGLEQYF	TGCGCCAGCAGCCAAGCGGCGGGGCTCGAGCAGTACTTC
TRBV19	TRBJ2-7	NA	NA	CASSIEDSYEQYF	TGTGCCAGTAGTATAGAGGACAGTTACGAGCAGTACTTC
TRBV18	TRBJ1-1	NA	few	CASSPGRETEAFF	TGTGCCAGCTCACCTGGCCGGGAGACTGAAGCTTTCTTT
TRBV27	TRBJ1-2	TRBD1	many	CASSITGGWGYTF	TGTGCCAGCAGTATTACAGGGGGCTGGGGCTACACCTTC
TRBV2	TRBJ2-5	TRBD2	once	CASGTSGRRQETQYF	TGTGCCAGCGGTACTAGCGGGCGGCGTCAAGAGACCCAGTACTTC
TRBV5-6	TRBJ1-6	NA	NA	CASSVGFGETNSPLHF	TGTGCCAGCAGCGTTGGTTTCGGTGAAACGAATTCACCCCTCCACTTT
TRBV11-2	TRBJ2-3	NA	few	CASSYRDGRTDTQYF	TGTGCCAGCAGCTACCGAGACGGACGCACAGATACGCAGTATTTT
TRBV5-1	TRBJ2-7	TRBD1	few	CASSEGTGIYEQYF	TGCGCCAGCAGCGAGGGGACAGGGATTTACGAGCAGTACTTC
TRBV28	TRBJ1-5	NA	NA	CASSSPAELKPQHF	TGTGCCAGCAGTTCCCCGGCAGAATTGAAGCCCCAGCATTTT
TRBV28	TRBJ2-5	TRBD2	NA	CASTRQGGRIEETQYF	TGTGCCAGCACCCGCCAGGGCGGGAGAATTGAAGAGACCCAGTACTTC
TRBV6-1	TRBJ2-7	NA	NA	CASRDTRQASYEQYF	TGTGCCAGCAGGGACACCCGACAGGCTTCCTACGAGCAGTACTTC
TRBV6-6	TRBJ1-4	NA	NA	CASSYGGGDEKLFF	TGTGCCAGCAGTTATGGGGGGGGCGATGAAAAACTGTTTTTT
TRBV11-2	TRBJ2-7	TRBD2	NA	CASSLGPPSGRAGEQYF	TGTGCCAGCAGCTTAGGCCCCCCTAGCGGGAGGGCGGGGGAGCAGTACTTC
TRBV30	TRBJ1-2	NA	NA	CAWSETNANYGYTF	TGTGCCTGGAGTGAGACAAATGCTAACTATGGCTACACCTTC
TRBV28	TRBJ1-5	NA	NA	CASSLGVGYSNQPQHF	TGTGCCAGCAGTCTAGGGGTAGGGTATAGCAATCAGCCCCAGCATTTT
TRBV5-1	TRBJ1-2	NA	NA	CASSLGGSGGYTF	TGCGCCAGCAGCTTGGGGGGAAGCGGCGGCTACACCTTC
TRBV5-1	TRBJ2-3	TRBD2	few	CASSLGTSGNTDTQYF	TGCGCCAGCAGCTTGGGGACTAGCGGAAACACAGATACGCAGTATTTT
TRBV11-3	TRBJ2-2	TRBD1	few	CASSLGTGLTGELFF	TGTGCCAGCAGCTTGGGGACAGGCTTGACCGGGGAGCTGTTTTTT
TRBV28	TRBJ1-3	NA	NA	CASSLGFSGNTIYF	TGTGCCAGCAGTTTAGGCTTCTCTGGAAACACCATATATTTT
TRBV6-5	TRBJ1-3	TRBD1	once	CASSLGRGQNTIYF	TGTGCCAGCAGTCTGGGCAGGGGGCAAAACACCATATATTTT
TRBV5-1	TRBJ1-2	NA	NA	CASSLGLTSYGYTF	TGCGCCAGCAGCTTGGGACTAACCTCCTATGGCTACACCTTC
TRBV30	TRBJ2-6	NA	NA	CAWSVSRTFTSGANVLTF	TGTGCCTGGAGTGTCTCTCGGACATTCACCTCTGGGGCCAACGTCCTGACTTTC
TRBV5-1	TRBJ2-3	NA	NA	CASSLRLGDTDTQYF	TGCGCCAGCAGCTTACGACTAGGCGACACAGATACGCAGTATTTT
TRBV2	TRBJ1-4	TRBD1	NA	CASKKGGGATNEKLFF	TGTGCCAGCAAGAAAGGGGGCGGTGCAACTAATGAAAAACTGTTTTTT
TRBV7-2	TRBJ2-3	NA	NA	CASSPRDSGGTDTQYF	TGTGCCAGCAGCCCCCGGGACTCCGGGGGCACAGATACGCAGTATTTT
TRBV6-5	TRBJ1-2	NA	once	CASRSATRSYGYTF	TGTGCCAGCAGGTCGGCCACCCGGTCCTATGGCTACACCTTC
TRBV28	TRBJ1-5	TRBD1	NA	CASNDRGSNQPQHF	TGTGCCAGCAATGACAGGGGCAGCAATCAGCCCCAGCATTTT
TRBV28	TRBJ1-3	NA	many	CASTGQGNTIYF	TGTGCCAGCACCGGACAGGGAAACACCATATATTTT
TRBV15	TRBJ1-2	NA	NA	CATSRERQGTLGGYTF	TGTGCCACCAGCAGAGAGAGGCAGGGAACCCTTGGTGGCTACACCTTC
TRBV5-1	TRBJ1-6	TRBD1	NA	CASSLKDRNSPLHF	TGCGCCAGCAGCTTAAAGGACAGGAATTCACCCCTCCACTTT
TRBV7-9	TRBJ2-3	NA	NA	CASSLALGRQADTQYF	TGTGCCAGCAGCTTAGCCCTGGGTAGGCAAGCAGATACGCAGTATTTT
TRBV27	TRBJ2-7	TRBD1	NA	CASSWSGLTGESNGEQYF	TGTGCCAGCAGTTGGTCGGGACTGACAGGGGAAAGTAATGGGGAGCAGTACTTC
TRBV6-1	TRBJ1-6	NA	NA	CASSEVLRGRTYNSPLHF	TGTGCCAGCAGTGAAGTTCTAAGGGGCAGGACCTATAATTCACCCCTCCACTTT
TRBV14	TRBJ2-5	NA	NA	CASSKLGGVETQYF	TGTGCCAGCAGCAAACTCGGAGGAGTGGAGACCCAGTACTTC
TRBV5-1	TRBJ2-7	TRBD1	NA	CASSLTGADEQYF	TGCGCCAGCAGCTTAACAGGGGCCGACGAGCAGTACTTC
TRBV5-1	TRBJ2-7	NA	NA	CASSSYQTRKGEQYF	TGCGCCAGCAGCTCCTACCAAACAAGGAAAGGGGAGCAGTACTTC
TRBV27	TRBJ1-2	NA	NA	CASSLVFVGGAPHGYTF	TGTGCCAGCAGTTTAGTGTTTGTAGGAGGGGCCCCCCATGGCTACACCTTC
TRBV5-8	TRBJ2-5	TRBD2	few	CASSRGTSGQETQYF	TGTGCCAGCAGTCGGGGGACTAGCGGCCAAGAGACCCAGTACTTC
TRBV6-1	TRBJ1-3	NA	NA	CASSEVSLGGDSGNTIYF	TGTGCCAGCAGTGAAGTGTCCCTCGGGGGGGACTCTGGAAACACCATATATTTT
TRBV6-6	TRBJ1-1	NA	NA	CASTLDGNTEAFF	TGTGCCAGCACCCTAGACGGAAACACTGAAGCTTTCTTT
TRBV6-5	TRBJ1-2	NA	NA	CASSFQQGTGYTF	TGTGCCAGCAGTTTCCAACAGGGTACTGGCTACACCTTC
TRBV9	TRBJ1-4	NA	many	CASSVGDGLSEKLFF	TGTGCCAGCAGCGTGGGGGACGGACTATCAGAAAAACTGTTTTTT
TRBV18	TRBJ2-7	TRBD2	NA	CASSPFPGGSYEQYF	TGTGCCAGCTCACCCTTCCCGGGGGGCTCCTACGAGCAGTACTTC
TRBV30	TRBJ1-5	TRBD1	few	CAWSVQTGMGNQPQHF	TGTGCCTGGAGTGTACAGACAGGGATGGGCAATCAGCCCCAGCATTTT
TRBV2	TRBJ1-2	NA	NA	CASSTRIGFYGYTF	TGTGCCAGCAGTACCCGGATCGGGTTCTATGGCTACACCTTC
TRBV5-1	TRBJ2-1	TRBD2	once	CASSLTSGSYNEQFF	TGCGCCAGCAGCCTTACTAGCGGGAGTTACAATGAGCAGTTCTTC
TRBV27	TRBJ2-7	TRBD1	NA	CASSSTGVLPYEQYF	TGTGCCAGCAGTTCGACAGGGGTCCTACCCTACGAGCAGTACTTC
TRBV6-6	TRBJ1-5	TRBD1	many	CASSFRTGGGQPQHF	TGTGCCAGCAGTTTCCGGACAGGGGGCGGACAGCCCCAGCATTTT
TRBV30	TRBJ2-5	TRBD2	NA	CAWVLAGGRTQYF	TGTGCCTGGGTCCTAGCGGGGGGTCGAACCCAGTACTTC
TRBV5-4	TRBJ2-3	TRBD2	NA	CAISKGGLAGPPGADTQYF	TGTGCCATCAGTAAGGGGGGACTAGCGGGACCGCCGGGTGCAGATACGCAGTATTTT
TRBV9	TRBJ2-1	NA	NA	CASSPSSEGWNEQFF	TGTGCCAGCAGCCCTTCTAGCGAGGGGTGGAATGAGCAGTTCTTC
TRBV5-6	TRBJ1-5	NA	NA	CASSPGANQPQHF	TGTGCCAGCAGCCCAGGGGCCAATCAGCCCCAGCATTTT
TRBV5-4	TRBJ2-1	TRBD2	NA	CASSFDLAGGNEQFF	TGTGCCAGCAGCTTCGACCTAGCGGGAGGGAATGAGCAGTTCTTC